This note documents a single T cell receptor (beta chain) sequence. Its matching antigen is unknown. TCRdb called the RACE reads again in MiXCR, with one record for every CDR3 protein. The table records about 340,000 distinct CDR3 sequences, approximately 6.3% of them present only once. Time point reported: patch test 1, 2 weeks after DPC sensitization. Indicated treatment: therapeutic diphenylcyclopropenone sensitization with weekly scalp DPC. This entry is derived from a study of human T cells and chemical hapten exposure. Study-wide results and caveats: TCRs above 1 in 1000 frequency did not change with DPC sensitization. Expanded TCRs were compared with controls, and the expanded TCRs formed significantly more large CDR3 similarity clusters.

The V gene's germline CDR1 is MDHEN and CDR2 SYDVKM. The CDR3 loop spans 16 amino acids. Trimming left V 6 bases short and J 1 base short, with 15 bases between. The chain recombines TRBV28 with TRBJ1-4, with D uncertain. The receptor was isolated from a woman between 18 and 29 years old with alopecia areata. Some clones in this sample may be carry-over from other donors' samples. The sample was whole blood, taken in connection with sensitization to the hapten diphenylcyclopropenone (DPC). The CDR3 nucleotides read TGTGCCAGCAGCTCCCCCGAGTGGGGAACTAATGAAAAACTGTTTTTT. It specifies CASSSPEWGTNEKLFF.